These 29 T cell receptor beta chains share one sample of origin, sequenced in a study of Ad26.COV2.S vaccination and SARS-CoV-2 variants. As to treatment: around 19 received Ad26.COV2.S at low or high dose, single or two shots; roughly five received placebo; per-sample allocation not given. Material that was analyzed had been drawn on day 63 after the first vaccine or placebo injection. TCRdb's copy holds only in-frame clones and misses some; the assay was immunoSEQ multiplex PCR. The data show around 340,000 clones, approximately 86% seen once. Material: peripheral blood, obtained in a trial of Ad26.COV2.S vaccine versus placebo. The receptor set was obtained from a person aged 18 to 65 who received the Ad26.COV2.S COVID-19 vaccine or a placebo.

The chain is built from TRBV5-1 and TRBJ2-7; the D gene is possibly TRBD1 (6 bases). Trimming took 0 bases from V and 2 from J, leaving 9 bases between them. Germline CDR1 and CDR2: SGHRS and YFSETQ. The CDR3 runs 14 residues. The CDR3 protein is CASSLAGQTYEQYF. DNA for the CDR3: TGCGCCAGCAGCTTGGCCGGACAGACCTACGAGCAGTACTTC.

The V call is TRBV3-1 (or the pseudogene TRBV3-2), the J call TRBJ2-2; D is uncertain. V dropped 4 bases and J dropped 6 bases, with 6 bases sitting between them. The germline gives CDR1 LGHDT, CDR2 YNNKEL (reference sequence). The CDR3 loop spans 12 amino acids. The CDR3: CASSPPPGELFF. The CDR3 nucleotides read TGTGCCAGCAGCCCGCCCCCCGGGGAGCTGTTTTTT.

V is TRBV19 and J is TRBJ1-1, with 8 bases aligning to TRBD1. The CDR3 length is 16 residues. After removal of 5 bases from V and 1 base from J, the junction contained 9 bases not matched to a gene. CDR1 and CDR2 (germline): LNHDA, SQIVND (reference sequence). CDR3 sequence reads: CASSPRTGRRNTEAFF. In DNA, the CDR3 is TGTGCCAGTAGTCCCCGGACAGGGAGACGGAACACTGAAGCTTTCTTT.

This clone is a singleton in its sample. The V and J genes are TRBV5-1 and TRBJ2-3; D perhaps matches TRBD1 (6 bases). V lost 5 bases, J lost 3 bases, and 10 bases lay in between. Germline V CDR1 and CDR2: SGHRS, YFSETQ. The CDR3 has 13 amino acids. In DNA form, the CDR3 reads TGCGCCAGCAGGGTCAGGGGTACAGATACGCAGTATTTT. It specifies CASRVRGTDTQYF.

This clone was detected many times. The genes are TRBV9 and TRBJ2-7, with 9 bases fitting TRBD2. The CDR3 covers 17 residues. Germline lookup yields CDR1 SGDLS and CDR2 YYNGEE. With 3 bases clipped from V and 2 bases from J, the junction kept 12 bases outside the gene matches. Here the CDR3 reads CASSGYPDSGGTYEQYF. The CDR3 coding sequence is TGTGCCAGCAGCGGTTATCCCGATAGCGGGGGAACCTACGAGCAGTACTTC.

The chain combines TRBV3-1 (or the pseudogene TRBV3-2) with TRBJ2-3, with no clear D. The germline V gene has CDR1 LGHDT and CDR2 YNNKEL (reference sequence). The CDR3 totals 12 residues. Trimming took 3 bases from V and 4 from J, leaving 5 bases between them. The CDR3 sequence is CASSQIPDTQYF. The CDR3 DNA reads TGTGCCAGCAGCCAGATACCAGATACGCAGTATTTT.

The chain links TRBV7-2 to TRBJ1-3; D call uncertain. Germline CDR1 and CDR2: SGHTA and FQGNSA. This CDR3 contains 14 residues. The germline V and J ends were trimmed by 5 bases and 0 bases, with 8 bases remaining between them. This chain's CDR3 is CASSPDISGNTIYF. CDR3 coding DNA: TGTGCCAGCAGCCCCGATATCTCTGGAAACACCATATATTTT. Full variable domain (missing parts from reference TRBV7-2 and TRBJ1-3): GAGVSQSPSNKVTEKGKDVELRCDPISGHTALYWYRQSLGQGLEFLIYFQGNSAPDKSGLPSDRFSAERTGGSVSTLTIQRTQQEDSAVYLCASSPDISGNTIYFGEGSWLTVV.

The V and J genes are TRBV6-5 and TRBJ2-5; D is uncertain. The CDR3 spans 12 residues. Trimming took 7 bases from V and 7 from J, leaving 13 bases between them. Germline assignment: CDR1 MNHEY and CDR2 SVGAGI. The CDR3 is CASIPAAGTQYF. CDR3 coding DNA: TGTGCCAGCATCCCTGCCGCTGGGACCCAGTACTTC.

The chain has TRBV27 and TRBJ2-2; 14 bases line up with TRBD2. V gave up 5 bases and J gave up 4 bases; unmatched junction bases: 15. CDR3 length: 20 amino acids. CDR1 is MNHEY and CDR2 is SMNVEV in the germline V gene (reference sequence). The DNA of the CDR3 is TGTGCCAGCAGTCCCCTGTCCCGACTAGCGGGAGGGCGGAGCACCGGGGAGCTGTTTTTT. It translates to CASSPLSRLAGGRSTGELFF.

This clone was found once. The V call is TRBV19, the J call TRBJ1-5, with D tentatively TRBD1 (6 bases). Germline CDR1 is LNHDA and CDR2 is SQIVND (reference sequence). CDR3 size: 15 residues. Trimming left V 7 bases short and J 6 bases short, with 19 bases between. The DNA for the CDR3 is TGTGCCAGTACCCGCATCAACAGGGAGGCTCAGCCCCAGCATTTT. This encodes CASTRINREAQPQHF.

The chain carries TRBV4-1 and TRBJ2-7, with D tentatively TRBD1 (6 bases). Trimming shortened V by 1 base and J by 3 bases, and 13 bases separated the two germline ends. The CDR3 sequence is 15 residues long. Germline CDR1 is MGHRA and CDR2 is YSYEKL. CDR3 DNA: TGCGCCAGCAGCCAAGCGGACAGTAGGGGCTACGAGCAGTACTTC. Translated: CASSQADSRGYEQYF.

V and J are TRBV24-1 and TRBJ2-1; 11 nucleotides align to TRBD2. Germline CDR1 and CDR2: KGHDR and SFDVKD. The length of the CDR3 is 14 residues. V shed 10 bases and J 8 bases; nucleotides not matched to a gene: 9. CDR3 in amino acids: CATQALAGEDEQFF. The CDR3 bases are TGTGCCACTCAGGCACTAGCGGGAGAGGATGAGCAGTTCTTC.

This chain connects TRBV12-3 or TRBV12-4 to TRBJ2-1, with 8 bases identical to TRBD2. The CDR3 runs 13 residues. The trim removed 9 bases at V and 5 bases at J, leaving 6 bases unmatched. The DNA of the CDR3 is TGTGCCAGATATAGCGGGATCGACAATGAGCAGTTCTTC. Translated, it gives CARYSGIDNEQFF.

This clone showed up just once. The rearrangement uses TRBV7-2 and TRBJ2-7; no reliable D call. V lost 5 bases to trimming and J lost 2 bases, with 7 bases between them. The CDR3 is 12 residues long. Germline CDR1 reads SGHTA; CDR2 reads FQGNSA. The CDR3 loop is CASSKAAYEQYF. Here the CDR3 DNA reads TGTGCCAGCAGCAAGGCCGCCTACGAGCAGTACTTC. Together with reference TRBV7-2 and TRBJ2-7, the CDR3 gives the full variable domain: GAGVSQSPSNKVTEKGKDVELRCDPISGHTALYWYRQSLGQGLEFLIYFQGNSAPDKSGLPSDRFSAERTGGSVSTLTIQRTQQEDSAVYLCASSKAAYEQYFGPGTRLTVT.

The CDR3 DNA reads TGCAGCGTTGGGCCCAGGCCCCAAGAGACCCAGTACTTC. This translates into CSVGPRPQETQYF. V gene TRBV29-1 combines with J gene TRBJ2-5; D remains unclear. Germline V gene lookup returns CDR1 SQVTM and CDR2 ANQGSEA. Trimming shortened V by 4 bases and J by 1 base, and 10 bases separated the two germline ends. The CDR3 contains 13 residues.

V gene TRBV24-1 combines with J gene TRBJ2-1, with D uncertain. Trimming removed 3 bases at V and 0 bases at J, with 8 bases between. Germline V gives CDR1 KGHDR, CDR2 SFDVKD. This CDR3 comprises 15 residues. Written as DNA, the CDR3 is TGTGCCACCAGTGATGTAACGGACTCCTACAATGAGCAGTTCTTC. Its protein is CATSDVTDSYNEQFF.

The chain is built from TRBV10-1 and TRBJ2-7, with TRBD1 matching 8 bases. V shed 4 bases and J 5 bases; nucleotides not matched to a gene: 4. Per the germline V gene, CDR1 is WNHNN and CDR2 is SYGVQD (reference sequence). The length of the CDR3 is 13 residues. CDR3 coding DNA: TGCGCCAGCAGTGCCTGGACAGGGAACGAGCAGTACTTC. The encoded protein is CASSAWTGNEQYF.

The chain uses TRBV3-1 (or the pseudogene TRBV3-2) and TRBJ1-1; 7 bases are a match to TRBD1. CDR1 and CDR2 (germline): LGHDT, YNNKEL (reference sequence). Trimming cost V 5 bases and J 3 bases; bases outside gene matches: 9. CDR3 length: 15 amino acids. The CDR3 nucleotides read TGTGCCAGCAGCGCCCGACAGGGATGGTACACTGAAGCTTTCTTT. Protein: CASSARQGWYTEAFF.

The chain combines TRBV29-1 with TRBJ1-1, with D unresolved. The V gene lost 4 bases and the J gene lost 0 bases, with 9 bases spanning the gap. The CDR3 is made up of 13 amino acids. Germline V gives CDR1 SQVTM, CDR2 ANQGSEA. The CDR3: CSVGLRLNTEAFF. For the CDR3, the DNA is TGCAGCGTTGGTCTCCGCTTGAACACTGAAGCTTTCTTT.

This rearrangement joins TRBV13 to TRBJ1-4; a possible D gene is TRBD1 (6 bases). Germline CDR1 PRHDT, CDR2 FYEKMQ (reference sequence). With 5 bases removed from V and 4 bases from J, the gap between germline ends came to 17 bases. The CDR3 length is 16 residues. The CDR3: CASSPAGTQSNEKLFF. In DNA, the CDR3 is TGTGCCAGCAGCCCCGCCGGGACACAGAGTAATGAAAAACTGTTTTTT.

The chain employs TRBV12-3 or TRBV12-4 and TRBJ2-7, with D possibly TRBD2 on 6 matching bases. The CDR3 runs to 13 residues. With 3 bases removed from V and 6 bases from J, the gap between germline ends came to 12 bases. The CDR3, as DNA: TGTGCCAGCAGTTTGGGGCAGGGAGGCGAGCAGTACTTC. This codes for CASSLGQGGEQYF.

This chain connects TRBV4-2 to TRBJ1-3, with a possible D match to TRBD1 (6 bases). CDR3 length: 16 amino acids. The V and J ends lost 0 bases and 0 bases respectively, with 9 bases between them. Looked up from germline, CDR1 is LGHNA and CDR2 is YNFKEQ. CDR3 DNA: TGTGCCAGCAGCCAAGACAGGACAGCCTCTGGAAACACCATATATTTT. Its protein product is CASSQDRTASGNTIYF.

The CDR3 spells CASSQTELYGYTF. CDR3 sequence (DNA): TGTGCCAGCTCCCAGACAGAGTTATATGGCTACACCTTC. The gene calls are TRBV7-8 and TRBJ1-2, with a possible D match to TRBD1 (5 bases). Trimming removed 8 bases from V and 5 bases from J, with 15 bases in between. This CDR3 has 13 amino acids. The germline CDR1 and CDR2 sequences are SGHVS and FQNEAQ.

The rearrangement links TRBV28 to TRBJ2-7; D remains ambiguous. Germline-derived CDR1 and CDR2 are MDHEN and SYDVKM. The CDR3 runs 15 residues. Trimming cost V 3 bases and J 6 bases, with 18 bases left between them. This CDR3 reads CASSFRGITLTEQYF. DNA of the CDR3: TGTGCCAGCAGTTTTCGTGGTATTACGTTGACCGAGCAGTACTTC.

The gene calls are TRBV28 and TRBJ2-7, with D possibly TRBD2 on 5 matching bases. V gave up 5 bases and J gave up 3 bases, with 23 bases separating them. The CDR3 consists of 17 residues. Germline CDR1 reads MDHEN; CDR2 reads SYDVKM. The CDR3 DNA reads TGTGCCAGCAGTCTAAATATATTGGAGGTCCTGGGCTACGAGCAGTACTTC. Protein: CASSLNILEVLGYEQYF.

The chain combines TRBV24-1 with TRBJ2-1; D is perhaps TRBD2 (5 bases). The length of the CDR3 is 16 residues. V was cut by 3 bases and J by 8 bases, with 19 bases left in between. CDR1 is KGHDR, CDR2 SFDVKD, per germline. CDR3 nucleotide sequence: TGTGCCACCAGTGATAACGCATGGGCTAGTAGCGATGAGCAGTTCTTC. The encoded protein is CATSDNAWASSDEQFF.

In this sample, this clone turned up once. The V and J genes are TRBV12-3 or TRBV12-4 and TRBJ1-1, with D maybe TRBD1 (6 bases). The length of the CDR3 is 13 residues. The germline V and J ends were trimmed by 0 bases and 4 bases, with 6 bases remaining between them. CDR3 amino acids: CASSLAGATEAFF. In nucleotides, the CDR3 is TGTGCCAGCAGTTTAGCGGGGGCCACTGAAGCTTTCTTT.

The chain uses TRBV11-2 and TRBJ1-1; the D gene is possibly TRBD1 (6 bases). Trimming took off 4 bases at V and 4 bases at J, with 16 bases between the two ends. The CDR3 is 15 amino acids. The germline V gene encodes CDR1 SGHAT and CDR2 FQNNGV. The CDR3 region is CASSSAGRGLTEAFF. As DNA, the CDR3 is TGTGCCAGCAGCTCAGCGGGACGGGGGCTCACTGAAGCTTTCTTT. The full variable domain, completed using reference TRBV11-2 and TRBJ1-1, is EAGVAQSPRYKIIEKRQSVAFWCNPISGHATLYWYQQILGQGPKLLIQFQNNGVVDDSQLPKDRFSAERLKGVDSTLKIQPAKLEDSAVYLCASSSAGRGLTEAFFGQGTRLTVV.

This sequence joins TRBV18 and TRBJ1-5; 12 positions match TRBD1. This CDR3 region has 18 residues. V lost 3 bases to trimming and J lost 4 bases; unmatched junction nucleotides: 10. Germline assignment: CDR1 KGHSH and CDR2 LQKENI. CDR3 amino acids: CASSPNPGQGAVNQPQHF. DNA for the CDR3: TGTGCCAGCTCACCCAACCCGGGACAGGGGGCGGTGAATCAGCCCCAGCATTTT.